One and the same sample provided the 4 T cell receptor beta chains below, sequenced in a study of CD8+CD57+ T cells in acquired aplastic anemia. TCR beta VDJ and CDR3 were profiled, and genomic DNA was the template. TCRdb passed the reads through MiXCR, listing each CDR3 protein once. The top ten clones hold approximately 1% of a sample with 150,000 to 200,000 distinct CDR3 sequences, roughly 45% of them seen once. The specimen was sorted CD4+, CD8+, or CD8+CD57+ T cells (not recorded which) from PBMCs. Receptors were obtained from a human donor in good health.

On this clonotype: Relative to the germline gene, one junction end is altered; a read error may explain this. The CDR3 spells CVSKDRDSYEQYF. CDR3 DNA sequence: TGTGTCAGCAAGGACAGGGACTCCTACGAGCAGTACTTC. This chain uses TRBV27 with TRBJ2-7; TRBD1 matches at 8 bases. The CDR3 sequence is 13 residues long. Germline lookup yields CDR1 MNHEY and CDR2 SMNVEV (reference sequence).

This clonotype was seen only once. The rearrangement links TRBV10-3 to TRBJ2-5; D is uncertain. CDR1 and CDR2 (germline): ENHRY, SYGVKD. V shed 6 bases and J shed 2 bases, with 13 bases lying between them. CDR3 length equals 14 residues. DNA of the CDR3: TGTGCCATCAGACAAGGACGGATACAAGAGACCCAGTACTTC. Encoded protein: CAIRQGRIQETQYF.

About this clonotype: Germline is not matched at one junction end, which may reflect a read error. CDR3 nucleotides: TGTGCCTGCAGTGCTTACAGGGGCCAAGAGACCCAGTACTTC. Residues: CACSAYRGQETQYF. The chain carries TRBV25-1 and TRBJ2-5; 7 nucleotides match TRBD1. Germline CDR1 MGHDK, CDR2 SYGVNS. This CDR3 contains 14 residues.

Many counts were recorded for this clonotype. The chain carries TRBV25-1 and TRBJ2-7; the D gene could be TRBD1 or TRBD2 (5 bases each). Germline loops: CDR1 MGHDK, CDR2 SYGVNS. Deletions cut 1 base from V and 0 bases from J, with 10 bases between. The CDR3 has 15 residues. CDR3 DNA sequence: TGTGCCAGCAGTGAATTAAGGGGACCCTCCTACGAGCAGTACTTC. Its protein product is CASSELRGPSYEQYF.